This TCR beta chain is from a study of OX40 agonist ivuxolimab in advanced cancers. Study outcomes and limitations: Clones of CD4+ and CD8+ blood T cells grew by week 6 at doses of 0.1 to 3.0 mg/kg.

This clone was observed a handful of times. Its antigen remains unknown. CDR3 size: 13 residues. The V gene lost 4 bases and the J gene lost 2 bases, with 8 bases spanning the gap. Germline lookup yields CDR1 MRHNA and CDR2 SNTAGT. TCRdb's table, derived via immunoSEQ multiplex PCR, lists solely in-frame clones and lacks some. The sample lists under 90,000 clones; approximately 85% were seen once. Source: CD4+ or CD8+ T cells sorted from blood, taken in a trial of the OX40 agonist ivuxolimab. The V call is TRBV6-4, the J call TRBJ1-1, with a weak D call TRBD1 (5 bases). The sequence was obtained from an adult with an advanced solid tumor such as melanoma, head and neck, liver or kidney cancer. In DNA form, the CDR3 reads TGTGCCAGCAGTGCGACAGACAACACTGAAGCTTTCTTT. This sequence encodes CASSATDNTEAFF.